This TCR beta chain was documented in a study of T cells in Graves' hyperthyroidism and ophthalmopathy (dated by TCRdb to the late 2010s). Notes on the research overall: Peripheral blood samples were taken at initial diagnosis, before any treatment was given. To identify distinguishing TCR V-J signatures, a discovery cohort of some 99 patients was used, comprising some 43 with Graves' ophthalmopathy and around 57 with stable Graves' hyperthyroidism. According to the paper, TCR Vbeta CDR3 sequencing was carried out on more than 120 peripheral blood samples, which came from fewer than 50 ophthalmopathy, around 74 hyperthyroidism and roughly 17 progressor patients. Whether ophthalmopathy could be predicted prospectively was tested in an independent validation cohort made up of 18 to 20 hyperthyroidism patients plus 17 patients who later progressed to ophthalmopathy. The roughly 99 discovery patients were divided at random into training and test sets in a 7:3 ratio. Once sampling was done, hyperthyroidism patients were given methimazole at a starting dose of 30 mg daily, whereas ophthalmopathy patients were given high-dose intravenous methylprednisolone. Thyroid tissue and blood T-cell repertoires from more than 5 Graves' hyperthyroidism patients were also compared in the study. What the authors observed across the whole study: During validation, the model predicted progression to ophthalmopathy a median of approximately 7 months ahead of onset, with around 71% sensitivity and more than 72% specificity. Sample size was not statistically predetermined, and investigators were not blinded to group allocation. A model built on a 13 V-J signature distinguished ophthalmopathy from stable hyperthyroidism, reaching over 85% sensitivity and 81% to 83% specificity in cross-validation and 80%/75% in testing. Most expanded thyroid clonotypes (frequency above 0.001) were also detected in blood, a finding suggesting that blood repertoires may reflect thyroid immune responses.

Of note for this clonotype: The specificity of this receptor is unknown. Base quality data are lacking; no much larger clone is found one base away.

Stable Graves' hyperthyroidism was defined as the absence of progression to ophthalmopathy over 18 months of follow-up. Hyperthyroidism patients were newly diagnosed, with disease duration under 2 months, and aged 18 to 65 years. Patients with uncontrolled infections, other autoimmune diseases, pregnancy or lactation were excluded. Diagnoses were established on the basis of clinical symptoms, serum thyroxine and TRAb, thyroid ultrasound, and orbital computed tomography. PBMCs were isolated from about 9.1 ml of fresh peripheral blood by Ficoll-Paque density gradient centrifugation. Total RNA was extracted using Trizol reagent, and RNA quality was assessed on an Agilent 2100 Bioanalyzer. Amplification of TCR beta CDR3 regions was carried out from RNA transcripts. The first round of RT-PCR for the TCR CDR3 was performed with the HTBI primer set and the Qiagen OneStep RT-PCR kit. The libraries were constructed in a second round of multiplex PCR and then size-selected and purified. Paired-end sequencing of the libraries was performed with 100 bp reads on an Illumina HiSeq2000. For the original study's pipeline: SOAPnuke was used to process the raw data, with reads discarded if the reads contained adapters or uncalled bases, had a mean Phred below 15, or lacked an exact constant-primer or identifier match. High-quality paired reads were merged with COPE v1.2.5, and unique nucleotide sequences were defined as clonotypes. MiTCR v1.1 was used to align clonotypes to the IMGT TRBV, TRBD and TRBJ reference segments. Only V-J combinations with frequency above 0.0001, covering 99.2% of repertoires, were analysed. The TCS score was defined as the ratio of F50 (clonal expansion) to E x V (chaos), calculated using BLOSUM62-based TCRdist between CDR3 peptides within each V-J. Welch's t-statistics and random forest reduced around 550 V-J features to roughly 13, which were used in a naive Bayes classifier (R e1071). TCRdb handled the public reads itself, with Q25 trimming in fastp and clone calling in MiXCR, and kept productive beta chains. Entries are consolidated by CDR3 protein sequence, retaining the most common genes and DNA. The V and J calls, along with clone size, are taken from TCRdb and not from the paper's own processing. This sample is represented by about 380,000 distinct CDR3 sequences; approximately 13% of them were singletons. Around 10% of the sample comes from the top ten.

V trim: 2 bases; J trim: 0 bases; unmatched bases: 17. From a lookup of the germline V gene (reference sequence), CDR1 and CDR2 are SGHAT and FQDESV. CDR3 length: 21 amino acids, cysteine to phenylalanine. Of all the DNA, just the CDR3 is kept, 63 bases in frame from base 1. This sequence uses TRBV11-1 and TRBJ2-7; 12 bases in between match TRBD2. The sequenced material came from blood. This receptor was obtained from an older woman with Graves' hyperthyroidism. The CDR3 amino acid sequence is: CASSLPGLSTSGSPSSYEQYF. The DNA sequence is given as TGTGCCAGCAGCTTACCGGGTTTATCGACTAGCGGGAGTCCTAGCTCCTACGAGCAGTACTTC.